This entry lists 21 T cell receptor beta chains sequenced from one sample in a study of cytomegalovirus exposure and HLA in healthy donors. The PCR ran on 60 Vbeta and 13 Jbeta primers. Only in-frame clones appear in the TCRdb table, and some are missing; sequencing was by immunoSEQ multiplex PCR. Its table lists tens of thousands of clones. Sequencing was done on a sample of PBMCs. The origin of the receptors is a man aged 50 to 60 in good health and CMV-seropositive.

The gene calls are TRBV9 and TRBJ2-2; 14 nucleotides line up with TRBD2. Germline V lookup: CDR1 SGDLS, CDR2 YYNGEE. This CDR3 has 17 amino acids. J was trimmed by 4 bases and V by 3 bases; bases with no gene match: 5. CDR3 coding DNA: TGTGCCAGCAGCGCCGGACTAGCGGGAGGCTCCACCGGGGAGCTGTTTTTT. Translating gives CASSAGLAGGSTGELFF.

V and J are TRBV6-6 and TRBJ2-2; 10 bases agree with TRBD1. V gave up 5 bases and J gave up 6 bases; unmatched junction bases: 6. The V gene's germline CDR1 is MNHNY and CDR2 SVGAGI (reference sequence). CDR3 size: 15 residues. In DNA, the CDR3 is TGTGCCAGCAGTCGGGACAGGGGAGTAGCCGGGGAGCTGTTTTTT. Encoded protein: CASSRDRGVAGELFF.

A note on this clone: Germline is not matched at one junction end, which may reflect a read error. The CDR3 loop is CASSKEGRGSYEQYF. As DNA, the CDR3 is TGCGCCAGCAGCAAGGAGGGGAGAGGATCCTACGAGCAGTACTTC. This chain joins TRBV2 and TRBJ2-7; possible D gene TRBD2, 6 bases. CDR3 size: 15 residues. The V gene's germline CDR1 is SNHLY and CDR2 FYNNEI. The whole variable domain, filled in from reference TRBV2 and TRBJ2-7, reads EPEVTQTPSHQVTQMGQEVILRCVPISNHLYFYWYRQILGQKVEFLVSFYNNEISEKSEIFDDQFSVERPDGSNFTLKIRSTKLEDSAMYFCASSKEGRGSYEQYFGPGTRLTVT.

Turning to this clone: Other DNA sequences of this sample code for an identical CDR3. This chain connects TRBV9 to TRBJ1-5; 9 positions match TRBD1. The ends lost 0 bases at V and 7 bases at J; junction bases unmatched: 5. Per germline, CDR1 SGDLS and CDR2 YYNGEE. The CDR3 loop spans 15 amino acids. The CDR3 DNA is TGTGCCAGCAGCGTAGATCCAACAGGGGGCCAGCCCCAGCATTTT. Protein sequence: CASSVDPTGGQPQHF.

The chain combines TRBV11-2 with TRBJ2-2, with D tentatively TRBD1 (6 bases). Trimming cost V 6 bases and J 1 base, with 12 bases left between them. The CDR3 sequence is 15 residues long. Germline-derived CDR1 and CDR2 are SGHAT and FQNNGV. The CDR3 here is CASRFTGLNTGELFF. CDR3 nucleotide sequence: TGTGCCAGCAGGTTCACAGGGTTGAACACCGGGGAGCTGTTTTTT.

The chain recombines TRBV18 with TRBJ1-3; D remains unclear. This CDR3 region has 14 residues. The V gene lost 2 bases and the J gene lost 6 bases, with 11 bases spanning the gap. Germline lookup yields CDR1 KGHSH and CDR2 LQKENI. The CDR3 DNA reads TGTGCCAGCTCACCAACTAGAAGGGAAAACACCATATATTTT. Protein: CASSPTRRENTIYF.

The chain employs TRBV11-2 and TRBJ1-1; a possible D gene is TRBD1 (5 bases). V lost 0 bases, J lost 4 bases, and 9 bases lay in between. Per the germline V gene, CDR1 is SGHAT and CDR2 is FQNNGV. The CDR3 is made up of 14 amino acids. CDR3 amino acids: CASSLDLGGTEAFF. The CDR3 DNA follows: TGTGCCAGCAGCTTAGACTTGGGGGGCACTGAAGCTTTCTTT. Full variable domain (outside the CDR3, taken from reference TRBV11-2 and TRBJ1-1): EAGVAQSPRYKIIEKRQSVAFWCNPISGHATLYWYQQILGQGPKLLIQFQNNGVVDDSQLPKDRFSAERLKGVDSTLKIQPAKLEDSAVYLCASSLDLGGTEAFFGQGTRLTVV.

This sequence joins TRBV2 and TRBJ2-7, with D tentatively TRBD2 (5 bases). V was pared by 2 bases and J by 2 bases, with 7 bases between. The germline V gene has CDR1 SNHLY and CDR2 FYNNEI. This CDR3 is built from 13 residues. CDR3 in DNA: TGTGCCAGCAGTGAAAGGAGGACCTACGAGCAGTACGTC. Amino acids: CASSERRTYEQYV.

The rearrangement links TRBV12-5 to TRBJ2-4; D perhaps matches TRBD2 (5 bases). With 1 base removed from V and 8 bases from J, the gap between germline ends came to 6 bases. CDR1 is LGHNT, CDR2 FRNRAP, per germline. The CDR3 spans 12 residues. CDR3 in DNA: TGTGCTAGTGGTTTGGGGGAGTACATTCAGTACTTC. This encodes CASGLGEYIQYF.

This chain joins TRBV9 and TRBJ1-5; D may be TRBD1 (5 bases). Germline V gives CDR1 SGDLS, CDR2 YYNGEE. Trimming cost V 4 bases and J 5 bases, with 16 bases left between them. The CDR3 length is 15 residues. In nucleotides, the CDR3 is TGTGCCAGCAGCCCCGGCGGGACGCCCCATCAGCCCCAGCATTTT. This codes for CASSPGGTPHQPQHF.

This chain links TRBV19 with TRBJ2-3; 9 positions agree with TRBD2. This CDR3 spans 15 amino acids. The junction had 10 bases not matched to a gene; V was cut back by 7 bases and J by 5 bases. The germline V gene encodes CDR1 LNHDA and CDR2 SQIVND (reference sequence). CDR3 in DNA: TGTGCCAGTAAACCTCTTGAGCGGGAGGTAGATACGCAGTATTTT. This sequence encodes CASKPLEREVDTQYF.

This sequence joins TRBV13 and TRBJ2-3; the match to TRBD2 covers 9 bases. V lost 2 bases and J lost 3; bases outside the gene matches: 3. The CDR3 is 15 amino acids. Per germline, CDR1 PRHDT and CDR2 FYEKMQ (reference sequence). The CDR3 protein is CASSLPSGITDTQYF. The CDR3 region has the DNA TGTGCCAGCAGCTTACCTAGCGGGATTACAGATACGCAGTATTTT.

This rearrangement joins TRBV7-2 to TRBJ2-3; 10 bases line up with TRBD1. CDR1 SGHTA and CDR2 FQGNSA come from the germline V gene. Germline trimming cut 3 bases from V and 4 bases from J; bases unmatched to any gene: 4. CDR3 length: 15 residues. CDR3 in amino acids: CASSFRDRGADTQYF. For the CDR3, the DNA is TGTGCCAGCAGCTTCCGGGACAGGGGCGCAGATACGCAGTATTTT.

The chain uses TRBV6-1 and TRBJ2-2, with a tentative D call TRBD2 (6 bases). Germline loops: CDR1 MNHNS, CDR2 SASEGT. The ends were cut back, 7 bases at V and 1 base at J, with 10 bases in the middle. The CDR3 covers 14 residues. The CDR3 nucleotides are TGTGCCAGCAATCAGGGACTGAACACCGGGGAGCTGTTTTTT. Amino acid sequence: CASNQGLNTGELFF.

Here the CDR3 reads CASSPRDYEQYF. Written as DNA, the CDR3 is TGTGCCAGCAGCCCCAGGGACTACGAGCAGTACTTC. V and J are TRBV6-6 and TRBJ2-7; tentative D call: TRBD1 (5 bases). The CDR3 is 12 amino acids. Germline CDR1 and CDR2: MNHNY and SVGAGI (reference sequence). V lost 6 bases, J lost 3 bases, and 9 bases lay in between.

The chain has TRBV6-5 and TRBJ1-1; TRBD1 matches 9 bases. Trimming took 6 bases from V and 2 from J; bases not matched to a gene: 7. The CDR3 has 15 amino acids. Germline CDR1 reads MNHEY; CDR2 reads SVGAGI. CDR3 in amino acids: CASSPGQGYNTEAFF. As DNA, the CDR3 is TGTGCCAGCAGCCCGGGACAGGGATATAACACTGAAGCTTTCTTT.

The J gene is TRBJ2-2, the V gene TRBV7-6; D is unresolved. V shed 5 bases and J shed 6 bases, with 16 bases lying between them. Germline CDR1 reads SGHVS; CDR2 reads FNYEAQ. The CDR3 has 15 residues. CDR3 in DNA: TGTGCCAGCAGCCGCGAGGCATCTCCTCCCGGGGAGCTGTTTTTT. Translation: CASSREASPPGELFF.

The CDR3 sequence: CASSYTGGEDYGYTF. The CDR3 coding sequence is TGTGCCAGCAGCTACACAGGGGGCGAGGACTATGGCTACACCTTC. The chain recombines TRBV7-9 with TRBJ1-2; TRBD1 matches at 9 bases. V shed 4 bases, J shed 3 bases, and the junction held 6 bases outside the gene matches. The germline V gene encodes CDR1 SEHNR and CDR2 FQNEAQ (reference sequence). The CDR3 length is 15 residues.

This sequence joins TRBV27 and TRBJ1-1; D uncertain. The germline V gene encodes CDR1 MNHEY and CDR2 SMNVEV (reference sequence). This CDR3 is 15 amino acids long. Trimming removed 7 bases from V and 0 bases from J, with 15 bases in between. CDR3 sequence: CASTAQTPMNTEAFF. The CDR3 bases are TGTGCCAGCACGGCACAGACACCTATGAACACTGAAGCTTTCTTT.

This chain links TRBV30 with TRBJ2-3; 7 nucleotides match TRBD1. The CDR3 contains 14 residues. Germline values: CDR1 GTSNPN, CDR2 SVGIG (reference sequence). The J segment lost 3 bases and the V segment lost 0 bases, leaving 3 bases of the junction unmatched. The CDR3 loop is CAWSVQGRTDTQYF. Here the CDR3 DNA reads TGTGCCTGGAGTGTACAGGGGCGAACAGATACGCAGTATTTT.

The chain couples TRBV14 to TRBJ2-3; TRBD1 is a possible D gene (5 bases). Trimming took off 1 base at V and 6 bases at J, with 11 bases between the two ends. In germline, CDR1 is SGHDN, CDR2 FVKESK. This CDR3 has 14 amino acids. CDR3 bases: TGTGCCAGCAGCCAAGTTCAGGGTTGGGATACGCAGTATTTT. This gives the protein CASSQVQGWDTQYF.